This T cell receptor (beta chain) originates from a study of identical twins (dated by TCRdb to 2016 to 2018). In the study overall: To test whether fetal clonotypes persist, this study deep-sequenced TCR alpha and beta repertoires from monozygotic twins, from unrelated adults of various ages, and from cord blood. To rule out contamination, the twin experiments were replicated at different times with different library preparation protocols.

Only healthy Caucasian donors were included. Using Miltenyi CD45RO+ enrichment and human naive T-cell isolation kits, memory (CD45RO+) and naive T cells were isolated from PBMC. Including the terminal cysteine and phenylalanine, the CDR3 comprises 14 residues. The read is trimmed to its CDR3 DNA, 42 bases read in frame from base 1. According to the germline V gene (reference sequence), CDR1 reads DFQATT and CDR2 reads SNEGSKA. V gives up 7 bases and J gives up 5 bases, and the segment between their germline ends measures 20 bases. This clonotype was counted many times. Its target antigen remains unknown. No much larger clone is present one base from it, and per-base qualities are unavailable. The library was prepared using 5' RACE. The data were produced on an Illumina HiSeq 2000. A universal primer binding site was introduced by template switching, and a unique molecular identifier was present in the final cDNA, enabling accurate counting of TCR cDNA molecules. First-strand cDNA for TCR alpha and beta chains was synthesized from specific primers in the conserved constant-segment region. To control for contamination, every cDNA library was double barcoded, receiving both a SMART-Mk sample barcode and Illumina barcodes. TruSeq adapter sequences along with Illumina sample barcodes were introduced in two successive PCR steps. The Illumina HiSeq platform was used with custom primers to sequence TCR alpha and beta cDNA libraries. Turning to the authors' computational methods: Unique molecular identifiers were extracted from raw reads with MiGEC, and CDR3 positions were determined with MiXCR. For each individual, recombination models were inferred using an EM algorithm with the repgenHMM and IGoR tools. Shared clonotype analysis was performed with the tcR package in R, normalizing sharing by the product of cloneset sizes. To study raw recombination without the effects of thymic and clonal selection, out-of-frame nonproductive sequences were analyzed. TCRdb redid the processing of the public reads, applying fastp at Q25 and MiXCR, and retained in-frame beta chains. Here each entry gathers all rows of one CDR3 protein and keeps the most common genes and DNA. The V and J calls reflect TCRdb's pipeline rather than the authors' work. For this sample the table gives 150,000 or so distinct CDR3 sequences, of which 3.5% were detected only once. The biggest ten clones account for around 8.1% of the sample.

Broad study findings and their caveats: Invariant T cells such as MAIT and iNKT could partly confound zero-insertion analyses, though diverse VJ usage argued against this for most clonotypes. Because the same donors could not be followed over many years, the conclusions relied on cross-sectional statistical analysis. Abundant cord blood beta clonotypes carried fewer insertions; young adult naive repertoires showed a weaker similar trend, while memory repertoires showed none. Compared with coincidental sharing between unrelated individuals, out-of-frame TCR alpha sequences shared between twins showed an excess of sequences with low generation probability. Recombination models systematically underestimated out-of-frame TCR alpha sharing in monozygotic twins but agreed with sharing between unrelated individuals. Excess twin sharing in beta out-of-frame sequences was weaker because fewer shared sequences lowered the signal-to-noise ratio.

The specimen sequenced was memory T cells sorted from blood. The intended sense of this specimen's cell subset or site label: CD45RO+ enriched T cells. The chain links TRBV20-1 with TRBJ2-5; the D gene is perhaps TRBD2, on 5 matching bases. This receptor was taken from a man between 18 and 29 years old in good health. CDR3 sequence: CSVNTAPRGETQYF. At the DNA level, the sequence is TGCAGTGTCAACACTGCTCCTCGCGGGGAGACCCAGTACTTC.